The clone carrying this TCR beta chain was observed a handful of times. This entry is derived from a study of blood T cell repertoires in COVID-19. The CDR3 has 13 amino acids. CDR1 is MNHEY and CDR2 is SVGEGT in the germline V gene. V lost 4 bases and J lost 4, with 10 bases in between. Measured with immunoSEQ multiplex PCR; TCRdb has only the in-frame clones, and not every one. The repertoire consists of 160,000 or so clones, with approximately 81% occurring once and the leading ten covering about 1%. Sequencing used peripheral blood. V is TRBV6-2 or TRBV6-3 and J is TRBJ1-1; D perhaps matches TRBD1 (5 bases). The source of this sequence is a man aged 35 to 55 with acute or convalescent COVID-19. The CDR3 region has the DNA TGTGCCAGCAGTTCGACAGCCTTCACTGAAGCTTTCTTT. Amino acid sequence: CASSSTAFTEAFF.